The next 23 T cell receptor beta chains were all read from a single sample in a study of cytomegalovirus exposure and HLA in healthy donors. PCR involved 60 Vbeta and 13 Jbeta primers. Generated by immunoSEQ multiplex PCR, the TCRdb table keeps only in-frame clones and is missing some. The sample carries over 110,000 clones, around 78% recorded once. The sequencing sample was made of PBMCs. These receptors came from a woman aged 40-49 years in good health and CMV-seropositive.

The rearrangement links TRBV5-1 to TRBJ2-7; D remains ambiguous. V was clipped by 0 bases and J by 6 bases, with 7 bases between them. Germline CDR1 reads SGHRS; CDR2 reads YFSETQ. This CDR3 region has 12 residues. The CDR3 DNA reads TGCGCCAGCAGCTTGGATCCGGGCGAGCAGTACTTC. This gives the protein CASSLDPGEQYF.

The V call is TRBV27, the J call TRBJ2-7; TRBD1 aligns across 11 bases. The CDR3 loop spans 14 amino acids. Germline V gives CDR1 MNHEY, CDR2 SMNVEV (reference sequence). V lost 6 bases to trimming and J lost 7 bases; unmatched junction nucleotides: 8. The CDR3 nucleotides read TGTGCCAGCAGCACCGGGACAGGGGGGAAGGAGCAGTACTTC. Translation gives CASSTGTGGKEQYF.

V gene TRBV5-1 combines with J gene TRBJ1-3; TRBD1 is a possible D gene (5 bases). V was pared by 0 bases and J by 9 bases, with 13 bases between. Germline V gene data show CDR1 as SGHRS and CDR2 as YFSETQ. The CDR3 totals 14 residues. CDR3 region: CASSLAQESSTIYF. Written as DNA, the CDR3 is TGCGCCAGCAGCTTGGCACAGGAGAGCAGCACCATATATTTT.

The rearrangement links TRBV6-1 to TRBJ1-5; 8 nucleotides agree with TRBD1. V shed 2 bases and J 4 bases; nucleotides not matched to a gene: 1. From germline, CDR1 is MNHNS and CDR2 SASEGT. The CDR3 spans 14 residues. The CDR3 loop is CASSENRGNQPQHF. The DNA of the CDR3 is TGTGCCAGCAGTGAAAACAGGGGGAATCAGCCCCAGCATTTT.

The CDR3 DNA sequence: TGCGCCAGCAGCACCCTTGGGGGGGGCCCCGGGGAGCTGTTTTTT. Translating it yields CASSTLGGGPGELFF. The chain carries TRBV5-1 and TRBJ2-2; a weak D match, TRBD2 (7 bases). The CDR3 runs 15 residues. Looked up from germline, CDR1 is SGHRS and CDR2 is YFSETQ. Trimming stripped 4 bases from V and 6 bases from J, with 16 bases between.

The chain couples TRBV19 to TRBJ2-3; D uncertain. The CDR3 runs 14 residues. V lost 5 bases, J lost 0 bases, and 9 bases lay in between. Germline lookup yields CDR1 LNHDA and CDR2 SQIVND (reference sequence). The CDR3 DNA is TGTGCCAGTAGTTTCCTCACTAGCACAGATACGCAGTATTTT. Its translation is CASSFLTSTDTQYF.

The chain links TRBV5-1 to TRBJ1-1, with TRBD1 matching over 10 bases. CDR1 is SGHRS, CDR2 YFSETQ, per germline. V shed 1 base and J 4 bases; nucleotides not matched to a gene: 4. The CDR3 contains 15 residues. CDR3 sequence (DNA): TGCGCCAGCAGCTTGCTTGGACAGGGGGGCACTGAAGCTTTCTTT. The encoded protein is CASSLLGQGGTEAFF.

V is TRBV5-4 and J is TRBJ2-7, with 8 bases that match TRBD2. V lost 3 bases, J lost 0 bases, and 8 bases stayed unmatched. The CDR3 covers 16 residues. From germline, CDR1 is SGHNT and CDR2 YYREEE (reference sequence). Written as DNA, the CDR3 is TGTGCCAGCAGCTCCCGTACCGGGACTAGCTCCTACGAGCAGTACTTC. It encodes CASSSRTGTSSYEQYF.

In its sample, this clone was seen once. This chain joins TRBV2 and TRBJ2-7; perhaps TRBD2 as D (6 bases). Germline loops: CDR1 SNHLY, CDR2 FYNNEI. V was clipped by 3 bases and J by 5 bases, with 11 bases between them. This CDR3 has 13 residues. CDR3 protein: CASSDWLANEQYF. For the CDR3, the DNA is TGTGCCAGCAGTGATTGGCTAGCGAACGAGCAGTACTTC.

The CDR3 DNA sequence: TGTGCCAGCAGCGTAGTACAGTACCCCAATGAGCAGTTCTTC. This translates into CASSVVQYPNEQFF. The rearrangement links TRBV9 to TRBJ2-1; D ambiguous. CDR3 length: 14 amino acids. Trimming pared 0 bases from V and 6 bases from J, leaving 10 bases between. Germline V CDR1 and CDR2: SGDLS, YYNGEE.

A few counts support this clone. V and J are TRBV5-1 and TRBJ2-5; perhaps TRBD1 as D (5 bases). In germline, CDR1 is SGHRS, CDR2 YFSETQ. The length of the CDR3 is 15 residues. Trimming left V 4 bases short and J 5 bases short, with 18 bases between. The CDR3 sequence is CASSATRVGVETQYF. Written as DNA, the CDR3 is TGCGCCAGCAGCGCAACCAGGGTAGGGGTGGAGACCCAGTACTTC.

This clone has a handful of counts. The chain links TRBV18 to TRBJ2-7, with 8 positions matching TRBD1. The CDR3 contains 15 residues. Germline V gene sequence: CDR1 KGHSH, CDR2 LQKENI. V lost 2 bases to trimming and J lost 2 bases; unmatched junction nucleotides: 5. CDR3 nucleotide sequence: TGTGCCAGCTCACCATTAAGGGACAGGACCTACGAGCAGTACTTC. This codes for CASSPLRDRTYEQYF.

The chain carries TRBV27 and TRBJ2-1; D perhaps matches TRBD2 (5 bases). The CDR3 totals 15 residues. CDR1 is MNHEY, CDR2 SMNVEV, per germline (reference sequence). The V and J ends lost 0 bases and 8 bases respectively, with 14 bases between them. In DNA form, the CDR3 reads TGTGCCAGCAGTTTATCTTGGGAGAGGATCGATGAGCAGTTCTTC. It codes for CASSLSWERIDEQFF.

The rearrangement links TRBV5-8 to TRBJ2-5, with D possibly being TRBD2 (6 bases). Between the trimmed V and J ends, which lost 1 base and 7 bases, there was a span of 14 bases. The V gene's germline CDR1 is SGHTS and CDR2 YDEGEE. This CDR3 is 14 amino acids long. DNA for the CDR3: TGTGCCAGCAGCTTGCCCGGGACTGAGAGGACCCAGTACTTC. Encoded protein: CASSLPGTERTQYF. The complete variable domain, with remaining parts taken from reference TRBV5-8 and TRBJ2-5, reads EAGVTQSPTHLIKTRGQQATLRCSPISGHTSVYWYQQALGLGLQFLLWYDEGEERNRGNFPPRFSGRQFPNYSSELNVNALELEDSALYLCASSLPGTERTQYFGPGTRLLVL.

This clone was recorded a few times. The CDR3 here is CASSEHYFGLAEETQYF. The CDR3 DNA reads as TGTGCCAGCAGTGAACACTATTTCGGGCTAGCAGAAGAGACCCAGTACTTC. This chain uses TRBV6-1 with TRBJ2-5; maybe TRBD2 (5 bases). This CDR3 is built from 17 residues. Germline V gene lookup returns CDR1 MNHNS and CDR2 SASEGT. V was trimmed by 2 bases and J by 3 bases, leaving 19 bases between them.

The V gene is TRBV28, the J gene TRBJ1-5, with TRBD1 as a possible D gene (5 bases). This CDR3 is 15 amino acids long. Germline CDR1 reads MDHEN; CDR2 reads SYDVKM. Trimming left V 2 bases short and J 6 bases short, with 14 bases between. The DNA of the CDR3 is TGTGCCAGCAGTTTAGGGGGGAATCGAGGTCAGCCCCAGCATTTT. Amino acids: CASSLGGNRGQPQHF. Based on the CDR3 plus reference TRBV28 and TRBJ1-5, the full variable domain is DVKVTQSSRYLVKRTGEKVFLECVQDMDHENMFWYRQDPGLGLRLIYFSYDVKMKEKGDIPEGYSVSREKKERFSLILESASTNQTSMYLCASSLGGNRGQPQHFGDGTRLSIL.

The chain links TRBV4-1 to TRBJ2-7; 12 bases agree with TRBD2. The germline CDR1 and CDR2 sequences are MGHRA and YSYEKL. The V and J ends lost 3 bases and 12 bases, in that order; junction bases with no gene match: 9. This CDR3 has 14 residues. CDR3 amino acids: CASSQVRLAGERYF. Written as DNA, the CDR3 is TGCGCCAGCAGCCAGGTCCGACTAGCGGGAGAAAGGTACTTC.

The genes are TRBV21-1 and TRBJ2-3; TRBD2 is taken as the D call from the table, unchecked against the DNA. TRBV21-1 is deemed a pseudogene. The CDR3 loop spans 16 amino acids. The CDR3 is CASSKPGREIFYTQYF. The CDR3 DNA reads as TGTGCCAGCAGCAAACCTGGGCGGGAGATCTTTTATACGCAGTATTTT.

The gene calls are TRBV7-9 and TRBJ2-7; D not certain. The CDR3 spans 14 residues. V was pared by 1 base and J by 7 bases, with 14 bases between. CDR1 and CDR2 (germline): SEHNR, FQNEAQ (reference sequence). The CDR3 DNA reads as TGTGCCAGCAGCTTAGACACAACGGAGAGGGAGCAGTACTTC. Its translation: CASSLDTTEREQYF.

The rearrangement uses TRBV29-1 and TRBJ2-3, with TRBD2 identical over 8 bases. Germline values: CDR1 SQVTM, CDR2 ANQGSEA. This CDR3 is built from 14 residues. Losses at the gene ends were 4 bases for V and 6 bases for J; bases not matched to a gene: 9. Here the CDR3 DNA reads TGCAGCGTTGGCACTAGCGGAGGGGGGGATACGCAGTATTTT. It is translated as CSVGTSGGGDTQYF.

This rearrangement joins TRBV20-1 to TRBJ1-2; possibly TRBD1 for D (5 bases). Between the trimmed V and J ends, which lost 6 bases and 5 bases, there was a span of 10 bases. The germline gives CDR1 DFQATT, CDR2 SNEGSKA (reference sequence). This CDR3 comprises 11 residues. CDR3 in DNA: TGCAGTGCCGGGGACTTGTATGGCTACACCTTC. Translating gives CSAGDLYGYTF.

The V and J genes are TRBV7-8 and TRBJ1-3, with TRBD1 matching 7 bases. V shed 5 bases and J 6 bases; nucleotides not matched to a gene: 10. CDR1 is SGHVS, CDR2 FQNEAQ, per germline. There are 15 residues in the CDR3. As DNA, the CDR3 is TGTGCCAGCAGCATACAGGGGTTCGGCGAAAACACCATATATTTT. Translating gives CASSIQGFGENTIYF. Complete variable domain (other parts from reference TRBV7-8 and TRBJ1-3): GAGVSQSPRYKVAKRGQDVALRCDPISGHVSLFWYQQALGQGPEFLTYFQNEAQLDKSGLPSDRFFAERPEGSVSTLKIQRTQQEDSAVYLCASSIQGFGENTIYFGEGSWLTVV.

V is TRBV2 and J is TRBJ2-5, with D possibly matching TRBD2 (6 bases). Germline V CDR1 and CDR2: SNHLY, FYNNEI. The ends were cut back, 10 bases at V and 5 bases at J, with 20 bases in the middle. The CDR3 spans 14 residues. CDR3 region: CATLQWGSGETQYF. The CDR3 DNA reads as TGTGCCACCCTCCAGTGGGGGAGCGGGGAGACCCAGTACTTC.